The entry below gives a single TCR beta chain sequence along with its context. The data were obtained in a study of blood T cells in healthy people across ages. A sample-barcoded 5' primer and a J-beta primer mix were used in a second PCR of roughly 6 to 11 cycles. Each CDR3 protein is one row after TCRdb ran MiXCR on the 5' RACE reads. This table has 600,000 to 1,000,000 distinct CDR3 sequences, over 45% appearing once. Material: blood. The receptor comes from a man aged 25-45 years in good health.

The CDR3 nucleotides read TGCAGTGCTAGAGGGCAGGGGGACAATGAGCAGTTCTTC. Its protein is CSARGQGDNEQFF. The V and J genes are TRBV20-1 and TRBJ2-1, with 7 bases fitting TRBD1. V gave up 1 base and J gave up 5 bases; unmatched junction bases: 2. The CDR3 is 13 residues long. From germline, CDR1 is DFQATT and CDR2 SNEGSKA (reference sequence).